This record covers a single T cell receptor beta chain. Its matching antigen is unknown. Mismatch with germline at one junction end may stem from a read error. This entry is derived from a study of OX40 agonist ivuxolimab in advanced cancers. Study results and limitations: The average count of expanded clones was higher among CD8+ T cells than among CD4+.

Germline assignment: CDR1 LGHNA and CDR2 YNFKEQ. CDR3 length: 15 residues. TCRdb's table, derived via immunoSEQ multiplex PCR, lists solely in-frame clones and lacks some. The repertoire consists of approximately 98,000 clones, with under 85% occurring once and the leading ten covering approximately 5.5%. The sequences come from CD4+ or CD8+ T cells sorted from blood, collected in a trial of the OX40 agonist ivuxolimab. The sequence was collected from an adult with an advanced solid tumor such as melanoma, head and neck, liver or kidney cancer. The V gene is TRBV4-2, the J gene TRBJ2-3; possible D gene TRBD2, 6 bases. CDR3 loop: CASSKDGGHTDTQYF. The CDR3 region has the DNA TGTGCCAGCAGCAAAGATGGAGGGCACACAGATACGCAGTATTTT.